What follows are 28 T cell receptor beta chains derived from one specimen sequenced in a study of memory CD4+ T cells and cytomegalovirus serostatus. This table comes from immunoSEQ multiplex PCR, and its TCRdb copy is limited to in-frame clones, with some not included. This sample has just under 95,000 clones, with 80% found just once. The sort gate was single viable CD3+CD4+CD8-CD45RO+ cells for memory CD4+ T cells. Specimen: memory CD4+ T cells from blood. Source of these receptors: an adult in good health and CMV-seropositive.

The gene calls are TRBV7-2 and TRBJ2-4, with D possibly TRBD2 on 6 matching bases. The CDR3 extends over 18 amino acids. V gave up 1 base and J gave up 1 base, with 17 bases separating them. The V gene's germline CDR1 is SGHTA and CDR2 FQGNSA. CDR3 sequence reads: CASSLVAAWRDAKNIQYF. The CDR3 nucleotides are TGTGCCAGCAGCTTAGTAGCGGCCTGGCGGGATGCCAAAAACATTCAGTACTTC.

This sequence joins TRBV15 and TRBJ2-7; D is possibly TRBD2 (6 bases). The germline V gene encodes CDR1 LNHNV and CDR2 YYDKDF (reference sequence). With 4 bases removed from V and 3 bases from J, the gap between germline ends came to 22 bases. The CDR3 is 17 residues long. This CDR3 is CATSNRGAGPTLYEQYF. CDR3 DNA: TGTGCCACCAGCAACCGCGGGGCGGGGCCGACCCTCTACGAGCAGTACTTC. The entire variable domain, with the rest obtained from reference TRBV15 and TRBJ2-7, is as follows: DAMVIQNPRYQVTQFGKPVTLSCSQTLNHNVMYWYQQKSSQAPKLLFHYYDKDFNNEADTPDNFQSRRPNTSFCFLDIRSPGLGDTAMYLCATSNRGAGPTLYEQYFGPGTRLTVT.

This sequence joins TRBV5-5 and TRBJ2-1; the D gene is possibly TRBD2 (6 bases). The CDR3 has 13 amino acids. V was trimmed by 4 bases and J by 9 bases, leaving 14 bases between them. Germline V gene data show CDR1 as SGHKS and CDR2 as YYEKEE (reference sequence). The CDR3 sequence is CASSLGPGVEQFF. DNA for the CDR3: TGTGCCAGCAGCCTGGGACCGGGAGTTGAGCAGTTCTTC.

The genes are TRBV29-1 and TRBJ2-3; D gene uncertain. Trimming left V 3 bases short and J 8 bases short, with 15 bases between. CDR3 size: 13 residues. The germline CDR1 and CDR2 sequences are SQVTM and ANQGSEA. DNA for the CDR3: TGCAGCGTTGATCTGGGATCGGAGAGTACGCAGTATTTT. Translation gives CSVDLGSESTQYF.

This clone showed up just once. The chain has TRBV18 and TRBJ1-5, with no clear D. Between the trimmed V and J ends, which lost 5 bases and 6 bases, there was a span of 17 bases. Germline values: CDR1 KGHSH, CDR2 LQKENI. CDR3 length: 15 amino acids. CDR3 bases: TGTGCCAGCTCAGACCGCATGCCCTCTGGTCAGCCCCAGCATTTT. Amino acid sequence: CASSDRMPSGQPQHF.

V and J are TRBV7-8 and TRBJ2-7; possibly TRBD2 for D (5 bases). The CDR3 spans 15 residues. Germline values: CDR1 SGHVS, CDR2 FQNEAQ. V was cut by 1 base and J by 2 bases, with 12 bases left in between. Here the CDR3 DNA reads TGTGCCAGCAGCTTAGGGACTCCTCCAACCTACGAGCAGTACTTC. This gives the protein CASSLGTPPTYEQYF.

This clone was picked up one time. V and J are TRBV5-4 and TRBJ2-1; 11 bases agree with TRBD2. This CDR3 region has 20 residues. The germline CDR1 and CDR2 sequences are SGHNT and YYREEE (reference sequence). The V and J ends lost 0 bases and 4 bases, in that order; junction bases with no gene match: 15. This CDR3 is CASSLAKSSGRAREYNEQFF. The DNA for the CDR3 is TGTGCCAGCAGCTTGGCCAAGAGTAGCGGGAGGGCCCGGGAGTACAATGAGCAGTTCTTC.

The CDR3 is CASSFKGSGANVLTF. The CDR3 DNA sequence: TGCGCCAGCAGCTTTAAGGGCTCTGGGGCCAACGTCCTGACTTTC. The chain recombines TRBV5-1 with TRBJ2-6; D call uncertain. CDR3 length: 15 residues. Trimming left V 2 bases short and J 0 bases short, with 6 bases between. Germline lookup yields CDR1 SGHRS and CDR2 YFSETQ.

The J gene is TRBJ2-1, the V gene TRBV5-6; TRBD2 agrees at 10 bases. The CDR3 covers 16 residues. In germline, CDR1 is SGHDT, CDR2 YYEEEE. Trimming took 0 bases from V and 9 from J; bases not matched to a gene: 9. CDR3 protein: CASSLVTSGMGPEQFF. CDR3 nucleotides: TGTGCCAGCAGCTTGGTCACTAGCGGGATGGGACCTGAGCAGTTCTTC.

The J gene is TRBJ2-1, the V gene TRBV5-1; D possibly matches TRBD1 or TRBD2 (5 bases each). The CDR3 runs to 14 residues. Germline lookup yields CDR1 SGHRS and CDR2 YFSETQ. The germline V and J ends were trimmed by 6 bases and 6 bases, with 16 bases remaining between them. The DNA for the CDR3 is TGCGCCAGCAAACTAACTAGTGGGGCCAATGAGCAGTTCTTC. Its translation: CASKLTSGANEQFF.

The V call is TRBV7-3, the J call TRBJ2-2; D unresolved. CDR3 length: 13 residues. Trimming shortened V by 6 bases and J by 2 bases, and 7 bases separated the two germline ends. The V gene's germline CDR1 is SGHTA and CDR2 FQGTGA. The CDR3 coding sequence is TGTGCCAGCAGATTGGGAAACACCGGGGAGCTGTTTTTT. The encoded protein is CASRLGNTGELFF. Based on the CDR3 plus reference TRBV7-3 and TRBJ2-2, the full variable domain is GAGVSQTPSNKVTEKGKYVELRCDPISGHTALYWYRQSLGQGPEFLIYFQGTGAADDSGLPNDRFFAVRPEGSVSTLKIQRTERGDSAVYLCASRLGNTGELFFGEGSRLTVL.

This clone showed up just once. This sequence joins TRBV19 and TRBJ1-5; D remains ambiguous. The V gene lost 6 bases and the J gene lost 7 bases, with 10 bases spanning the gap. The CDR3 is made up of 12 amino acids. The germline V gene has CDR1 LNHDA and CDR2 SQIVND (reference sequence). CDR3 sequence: CASSLVDQPQHF. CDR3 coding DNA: TGTGCCAGTAGCCTAGTCGACCAGCCCCAGCATTTT.

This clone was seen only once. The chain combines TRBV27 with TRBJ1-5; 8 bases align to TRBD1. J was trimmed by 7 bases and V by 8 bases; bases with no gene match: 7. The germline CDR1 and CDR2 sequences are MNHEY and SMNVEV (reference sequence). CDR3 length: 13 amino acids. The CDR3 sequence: CASAGTGGQPQHF. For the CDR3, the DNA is TGTGCCAGCGCGGGGACAGGCGGACAGCCCCAGCATTTT.

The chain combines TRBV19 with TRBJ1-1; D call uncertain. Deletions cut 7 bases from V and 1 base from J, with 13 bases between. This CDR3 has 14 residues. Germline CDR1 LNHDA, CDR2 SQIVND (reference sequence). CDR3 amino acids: CASTPTTGNTEAFF. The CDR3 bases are TGTGCCAGTACCCCGACGACGGGGAACACTGAAGCTTTCTTT.

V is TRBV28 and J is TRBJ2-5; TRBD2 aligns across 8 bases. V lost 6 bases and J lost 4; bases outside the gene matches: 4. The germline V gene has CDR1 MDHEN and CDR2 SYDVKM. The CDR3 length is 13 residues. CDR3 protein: CASRGSGRETQYF. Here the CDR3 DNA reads TGTGCCAGCAGGGGGAGCGGGAGAGAGACCCAGTACTTC.

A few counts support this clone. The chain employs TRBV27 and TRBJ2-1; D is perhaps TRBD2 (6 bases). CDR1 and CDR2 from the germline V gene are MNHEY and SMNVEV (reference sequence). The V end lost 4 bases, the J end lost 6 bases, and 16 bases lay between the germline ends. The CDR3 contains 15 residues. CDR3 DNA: TGTGCCAGCAGTTGGGCTAGCGCGAGGTCCAATGAGCAGTTCTTC. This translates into CASSWASARSNEQFF.

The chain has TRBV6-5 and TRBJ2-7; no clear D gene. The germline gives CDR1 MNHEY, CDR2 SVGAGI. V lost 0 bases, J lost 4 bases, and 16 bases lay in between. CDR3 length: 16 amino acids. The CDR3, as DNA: TGTGCCAGCAGTTACTCGCAGCCAAGGCTCCGATACGAGCAGTACTTC. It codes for CASSYSQPRLRYEQYF.

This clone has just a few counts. CDR3 loop: CASSQAQGGSLVETQYF. The DNA for the CDR3 is TGCGCCAGCAGCCAAGCACAAGGCGGGAGTTTGGTGGAGACCCAGTACTTC. The genes are TRBV4-1 and TRBJ2-5; 7 bases agree with TRBD2. Per the germline V gene, CDR1 is MGHRA and CDR2 is YSYEKL. This CDR3 is built from 17 residues. The junction had 13 bases not matched to a gene; V was cut back by 1 base and J by 5 bases.

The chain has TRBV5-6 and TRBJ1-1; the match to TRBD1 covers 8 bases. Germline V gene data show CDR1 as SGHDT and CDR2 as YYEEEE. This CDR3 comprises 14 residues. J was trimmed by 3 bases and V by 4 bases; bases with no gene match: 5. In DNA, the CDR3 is TGTGCCAGCAGCGGGGACAGGAGGGACACTGAAGCTTTCTTT. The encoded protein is CASSGDRRDTEAFF.

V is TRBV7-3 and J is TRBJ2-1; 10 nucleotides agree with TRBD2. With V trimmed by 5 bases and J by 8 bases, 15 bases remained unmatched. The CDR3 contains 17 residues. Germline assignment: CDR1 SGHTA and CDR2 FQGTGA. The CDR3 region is CASSAQPASGSLDEQFF. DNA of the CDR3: TGTGCCAGCAGCGCACAACCGGCTAGCGGGAGTCTAGATGAGCAGTTCTTC. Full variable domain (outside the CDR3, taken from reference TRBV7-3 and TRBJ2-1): GAGVSQTPSNKVTEKGKYVELRCDPISGHTALYWYRQSLGQGPEFLIYFQGTGAADDSGLPNDRFFAVRPEGSVSTLKIQRTERGDSAVYLCASSAQPASGSLDEQFFGPGTRLTVL.

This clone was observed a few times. The CDR3 loop reads CAWGRQGGGYGYTF. CDR3 bases: TGTGCCTGGGGCCGACAGGGCGGGGGCTATGGCTACACCTTC. The chain is built from TRBV30 and TRBJ1-2, with 7 positions matching TRBD1. Per the germline V gene, CDR1 is GTSNPN and CDR2 is SVGIG (reference sequence). This CDR3 region has 14 residues. V trimming: 5 bases; J trimming: 4 bases; junction bases outside the gene matches: 10.

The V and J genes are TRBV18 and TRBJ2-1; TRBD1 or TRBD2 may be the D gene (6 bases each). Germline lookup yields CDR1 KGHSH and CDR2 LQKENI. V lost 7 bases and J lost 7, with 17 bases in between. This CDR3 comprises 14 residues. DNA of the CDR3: TGTGCCAGCTTAGGGGGGAGGTTCTGTAATGAGCAGTTCTTC. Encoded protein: CASLGGRFCNEQFF.

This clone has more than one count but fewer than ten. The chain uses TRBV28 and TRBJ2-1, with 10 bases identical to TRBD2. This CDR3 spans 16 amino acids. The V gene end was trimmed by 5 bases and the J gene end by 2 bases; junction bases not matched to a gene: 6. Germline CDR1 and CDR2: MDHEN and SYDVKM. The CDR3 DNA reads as TGTGCCAGCAGTCACGGTAGCGGGAGGCCCTACAATGAGCAGTTCTTC. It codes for CASSHGSGRPYNEQFF.

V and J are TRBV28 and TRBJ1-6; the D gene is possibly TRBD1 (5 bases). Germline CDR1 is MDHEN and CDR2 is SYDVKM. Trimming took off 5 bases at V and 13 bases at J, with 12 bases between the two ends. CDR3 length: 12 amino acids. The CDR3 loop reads CASSRPNRPLHF. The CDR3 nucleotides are TGTGCCAGCAGTCGGCCCAACAGGCCCCTCCACTTT.

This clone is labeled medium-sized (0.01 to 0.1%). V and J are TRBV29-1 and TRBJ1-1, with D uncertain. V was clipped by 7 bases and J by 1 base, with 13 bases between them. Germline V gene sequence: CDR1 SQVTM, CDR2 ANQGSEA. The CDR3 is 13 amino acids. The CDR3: CSATLQENTEAFF. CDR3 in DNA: TGCAGCGCGACACTCCAGGAGAACACTGAAGCTTTCTTT.

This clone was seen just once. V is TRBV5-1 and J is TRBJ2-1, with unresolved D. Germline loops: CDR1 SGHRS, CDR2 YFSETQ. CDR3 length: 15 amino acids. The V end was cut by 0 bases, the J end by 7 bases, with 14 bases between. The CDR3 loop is CASSLASAGGNEQFF. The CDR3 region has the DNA TGCGCCAGCAGCTTGGCCAGCGCCGGTGGGAATGAGCAGTTCTTC.

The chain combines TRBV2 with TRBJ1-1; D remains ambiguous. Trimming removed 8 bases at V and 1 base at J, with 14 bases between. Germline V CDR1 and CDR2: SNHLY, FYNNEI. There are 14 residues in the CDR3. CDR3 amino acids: CASGTGFPNTEAFF. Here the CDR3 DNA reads TGTGCCAGCGGTACGGGATTTCCGAACACTGAAGCTTTCTTT.

The CDR3 region is CAISESQNYYEQYF. The CDR3 nucleotides read TGTGCCATCAGTGAGTCACAGAACTACTACGAGCAGTACTTC. The chain links TRBV10-3 to TRBJ2-7; no definite D call. Per germline, CDR1 ENHRY and CDR2 SYGVKD. The CDR3 sequence is 14 residues long. V lost 0 bases and J lost 3, with 9 bases in between.